The rows below give T cell receptor beta chains drawn from one sample of a study of CD8+ T cells in alopecia areata. Only in-frame clones appear in the TCRdb table, and some are missing; sequencing was by immunoSEQ multiplex PCR. The repertoire includes about 200,000 clones, 50% to 60% of them detected once, and approximately 3.3% sits in the top ten. The material was CD4+ T cells sorted from blood, obtained at week 4, from a patient treated with tofacitinib. All receptors derive from a human donor with alopecia areata. Both conserved end residues are part of each CDR3. A D gene is named only where the DNA matches it firmly. Clone sizes are given selectively: once, few, many, or a class where the clone is expanded.

v_call: TRBV2; d_call: NA; clone_size: few; j_call: TRBJ1-1; cdr3_aa: CASHERGMVTEAFF; cdr3_nt: TGTGCCAGTCACGAGAGGGGGATGGTGACTGAAGCTTTCTTT
v_call: TRBV30; d_call: NA; clone_size: NA; j_call: TRBJ1-2; cdr3_aa: CAWSDSFENHGYTF; cdr3_nt: TGTGCCTGGAGTGACAGCTTCGAAAACCATGGCTACACCTTC
v_call: TRBV28; d_call: TRBD1; clone_size: NA; j_call: TRBJ2-5; cdr3_aa: CASSYPRQGLTQETQYF; cdr3_nt: TGTGCCAGCAGTTATCCGCGACAGGGGCTGACCCAAGAGACCCAGTACTTC
v_call: TRBV4-1; d_call: TRBD2; clone_size: NA; j_call: TRBJ2-6; cdr3_aa: CASSQSGIRSGANVLTF; cdr3_nt: TGCGCCAGCAGCCAAAGCGGGATTCGTTCTGGGGCCAACGTCCTGACTTTC
v_call: TRBV7-2; d_call: NA; clone_size: NA; j_call: TRBJ2-6; cdr3_aa: CASSLAAAGANVLTF; cdr3_nt: TGTGCCAGCAGCTTAGCGGCGGCTGGGGCCAACGTCCTGACTTTC
v_call: TRBV5-1; d_call: NA; clone_size: few; j_call: TRBJ2-1; cdr3_aa: CASSLGGLNNEQFF; cdr3_nt: TGCGCCAGCAGCTTGGGGGGGCTTAACAATGAGCAGTTCTTC
v_call: TRBV5-1; d_call: NA; clone_size: NA; j_call: TRBJ2-1; cdr3_aa: CASSPVPGSDNEQFF; cdr3_nt: TGCGCCAGCAGCCCTGTTCCGGGCAGTGACAATGAGCAGTTCTTC
v_call: TRBV29-1; d_call: NA; clone_size: NA; j_call: TRBJ1-6; cdr3_aa: CSVQGGYNSPLHF; cdr3_nt: TGCAGCGTACAGGGCGGCTATAATTCACCCCTCCACTTT
v_call: TRBV29-1; d_call: NA; clone_size: NA; j_call: TRBJ2-3; cdr3_aa: CSCQGSSTDTQYF; cdr3_nt: TGCAGCTGCCAGGGGTCTAGCACAGATACGCAGTATTTT
v_call: TRBV6-1; d_call: NA; clone_size: once; j_call: TRBJ1-1; cdr3_aa: CASSGVGTEAFF; cdr3_nt: TGTGCCAGCAGCGGAGTGGGCACTGAAGCTTTCTTT
v_call: TRBV29-1; d_call: NA; clone_size: NA; j_call: TRBJ1-2; cdr3_aa: CSVQRGLNYGYTF; cdr3_nt: TGCAGCGTACAGCGGGGACTTAACTATGGCTACACCTTC
v_call: TRBV6-5; d_call: NA; clone_size: NA; j_call: TRBJ1-6; cdr3_aa: CASSFAGNSPLHF; cdr3_nt: TGTGCCAGCAGTTTTGCCGGGAATTCACCCCTCCACTTT
v_call: TRBV7-2; d_call: TRBD2; clone_size: NA; j_call: TRBJ2-5; cdr3_aa: CASSSNSGGASETQYF; cdr3_nt: TGTGCCAGCAGCTCAAATAGCGGGGGGGCTTCAGAGACCCAGTACTTC
v_call: TRBV29-1; d_call: NA; clone_size: NA; j_call: TRBJ2-6; cdr3_aa: CSVLGTPRAGANVLTF; cdr3_nt: TGCAGCGTACTAGGGACCCCGAGAGCTGGGGCCAACGTCCTGACTTTC
v_call: TRBV29-1; d_call: TRBD1; clone_size: few; j_call: TRBJ2-3; cdr3_aa: CSARQGLIDTQYF; cdr3_nt: TGCAGCGCCAGACAGGGTTTGATAGATACGCAGTATTTT
v_call: TRBV4-1; d_call: TRBD2; clone_size: NA; j_call: TRBJ2-3; cdr3_aa: CASSQEGGTDTQYF; cdr3_nt: TGCGCCAGCAGCCAAGAGGGGGGGACGGATACGCAGTATTTT
v_call: TRBV23-1; d_call: TRBD1; clone_size: few; j_call: TRBJ1-1; cdr3_aa: CASRDRDTEAFF; cdr3_nt: TGCGCCAGCAGGGACAGGGACACTGAAGCTTTCTTT
v_call: TRBV29-1; d_call: TRBD2; clone_size: NA; j_call: TRBJ2-1; cdr3_aa: CSDRSGGVYNEQFF; cdr3_nt: TGCAGCGATCGTAGCGGGGGGGTCTACAATGAGCAGTTCTTC
v_call: TRBV7-2; d_call: TRBD1; clone_size: NA; j_call: TRBJ1-6; cdr3_aa: CASSGTTGGSPLHF; cdr3_nt: TGTGCCAGCAGCGGGACGACAGGGGGGTCACCCCTCCACTTT
v_call: TRBV5-8; d_call: NA; clone_size: few; j_call: TRBJ1-6; cdr3_aa: CASSLRRAIPYNSPLHF; cdr3_nt: TGTGCCAGCAGCTTGAGGAGGGCTATTCCCTATAATTCACCCCTCCACTTT
v_call: TRBV30; d_call: NA; clone_size: NA; j_call: TRBJ1-6; cdr3_aa: CAWRGQVDSPLHF; cdr3_nt: TGTGCCTGGAGGGGGCAGGTAGATTCACCCCTCCACTTT
v_call: TRBV30; d_call: TRBD1; clone_size: NA; j_call: TRBJ1-5; cdr3_aa: CAWSQGTGLQPQHF; cdr3_nt: TGTGCCTGGAGTCAAGGGACAGGGCTACAGCCCCAGCATTTT
v_call: TRBV5-1; d_call: NA; clone_size: NA; j_call: TRBJ1-1; cdr3_aa: CASSLGRQAGAFF; cdr3_nt: TGCGCCAGCAGCTTGGGCCGACAGGCGGGAGCTTTCTTT
v_call: TRBV6-6; d_call: NA; clone_size: once; j_call: TRBJ2-3; cdr3_aa: CASSLWGTSTDTQYF; cdr3_nt: TGTGCCAGCAGCCTGTGGGGGACCAGCACAGATACGCAGTATTTT
v_call: TRBV15; d_call: NA; clone_size: few; j_call: TRBJ2-5; cdr3_aa: CATSRVRFGLETQYF; cdr3_nt: TGTGCCACCAGCAGGGTGAGGTTCGGGTTAGAGACCCAGTACTTC
v_call: TRBV11-2; d_call: NA; clone_size: NA; j_call: TRBJ1-1; cdr3_aa: CASSLFANSEAFF; cdr3_nt: TGTGCCAGCAGCTTATTTGCCAACAGTGAAGCTTTCTTT
v_call: TRBV2; d_call: NA; clone_size: once; j_call: TRBJ2-3; cdr3_aa: CASSEVPRTDTQYF; cdr3_nt: TGTGCCAGCAGTGAAGTTCCTCGCACAGATACGCAGTATTTT
v_call: TRBV11-1; d_call: TRBD2; clone_size: NA; j_call: TRBJ2-7; cdr3_aa: CAREEAGEEQYF; cdr3_nt: TGTGCCAGAGAGGAAGCGGGAGAGGAGCAGTACTTC
v_call: TRBV6-5; d_call: TRBD1; clone_size: once; j_call: TRBJ1-4; cdr3_aa: CASKTRGRGEKLFF; cdr3_nt: TGTGCCAGCAAGACAAGGGGGCGAGGGGAAAAACTGTTTTTT
v_call: TRBV11-1; d_call: TRBD1; clone_size: NA; j_call: TRBJ1-2; cdr3_aa: CASSSGQGQHGYTF; cdr3_nt: TGTGCCAGCAGCTCGGGACAGGGGCAACATGGCTACACCTTC
v_call: TRBV5-1; d_call: NA; clone_size: NA; j_call: TRBJ2-2; cdr3_aa: CATKPLGENTGELFF; cdr3_nt: TGCGCCACCAAACCGCTCGGGGAGAACACCGGGGAGCTGTTTTTT
v_call: TRBV30; d_call: TRBD1; clone_size: NA; j_call: TRBJ1-1; cdr3_aa: CAWNRQGAGEAFF; cdr3_nt: TGTGCCTGGAATAGACAGGGGGCGGGTGAAGCTTTCTTT
v_call: TRBV30; d_call: TRBD1; clone_size: once; j_call: TRBJ2-7; cdr3_aa: CAFDRGSSYEQYF; cdr3_nt: TGTGCTTTTGACAGGGGAAGCTCCTACGAGCAGTACTTC
v_call: TRBV7-9; d_call: TRBD1; clone_size: NA; j_call: TRBJ1-2; cdr3_aa: CASSFEGANYGYTF; cdr3_nt: TGTGCCAGCAGCTTTGAGGGGGCGAACTATGGCTACACCTTC
v_call: TRBV29-1; d_call: NA; clone_size: NA; j_call: TRBJ2-2; cdr3_aa: CSVEGPARSGELFF; cdr3_nt: TGCAGCGTTGAAGGTCCCGCCCGGTCCGGGGAGCTGTTTTTT
v_call: TRBV5-1; d_call: NA; clone_size: many; j_call: TRBJ1-1; cdr3_aa: CASSGGRLNTEAFF; cdr3_nt: TGCGCCAGCAGCGGCGGCAGACTGAACACTGAAGCTTTCTTT
v_call: TRBV28; d_call: TRBD1; clone_size: few; j_call: TRBJ1-2; cdr3_aa: CASRPQGAVYGYTF; cdr3_nt: TGTGCCAGCAGGCCCCAGGGGGCCGTCTATGGCTACACCTTC
v_call: TRBV2; d_call: NA; clone_size: NA; j_call: TRBJ1-2; cdr3_aa: CASSAEGVNYGYTF; cdr3_nt: TGTGCCAGCAGTGCGGAGGGCGTTAACTATGGCTACACCTTC
v_call: TRBV5-4; d_call: TRBD2; clone_size: once; j_call: TRBJ2-5; cdr3_aa: CASSLGGGLHF; cdr3_nt: TGTGCCAGCAGCCTTGGCGGGGGGTTACACTTC
v_call: TRBV7-3; d_call: NA; clone_size: NA; j_call: TRBJ1-4; cdr3_aa: CARRGTNEKLFF; cdr3_nt: TGTGCCCGCCGAGGGACTAATGAAAAACTGTTTTTT
v_call: TRBV10-3; d_call: NA; clone_size: NA; j_call: TRBJ1-2; cdr3_aa: CAISESGNYGYTF; cdr3_nt: TGTGCCATCAGTGAGTCAGGGAACTATGGCTACACCTTC
v_call: TRBV30; d_call: NA; clone_size: once; j_call: TRBJ2-2; cdr3_aa: CACAPRQATGELFF; cdr3_nt: TGTGCCTGCGCCCCTCGACAAGCCACCGGGGAGCTGTTTTTT
v_call: TRBV30; d_call: NA; clone_size: NA; j_call: TRBJ2-5; cdr3_aa: CAWSGSGRETQYF; cdr3_nt: TGTGCCTGGAGTGGTTCAGGGCGAGAGACCCAGTACTTC
v_call: TRBV29-1; d_call: NA; clone_size: NA; j_call: TRBJ2-1; cdr3_aa: CSSSLRQFSYNEQFF; cdr3_nt: TGCAGCTCCTCCCTTAGACAGTTCTCCTACAATGAGCAGTTCTTC
v_call: TRBV30; d_call: NA; clone_size: NA; j_call: TRBJ2-7; cdr3_aa: CAWRRGGGSYEQYF; cdr3_nt: TGTGCCTGGAGGAGAGGAGGAGGGTCGTACGAGCAGTACTTC
v_call: TRBV14; d_call: NA; clone_size: NA; j_call: TRBJ2-5; cdr3_aa: CASSQGRAQHF; cdr3_nt: TGTGCCAGCAGCCAAGGCCGGGCCCAACACTTC
v_call: TRBV20-1; d_call: NA; clone_size: NA; j_call: TRBJ1-2; cdr3_aa: CSASRGGGYTF; cdr3_nt: TGCAGTGCCTCTCGGGGGGGTGGCTACACCTTC
v_call: TRBV29-1; d_call: NA; clone_size: NA; j_call: TRBJ2-1; cdr3_aa: CSVEPGLNEQFF; cdr3_nt: TGCAGCGTTGAACCGGGGCTCAATGAGCAGTTCTTC
v_call: TRBV30; d_call: NA; clone_size: NA; j_call: TRBJ2-3; cdr3_aa: CAWSVSLGRATQYF; cdr3_nt: TGTGCCTGGAGTGTATCACTGGGAAGGGCTACGCAGTATTTT
v_call: TRBV18; d_call: TRBD1; clone_size: NA; j_call: TRBJ1-4; cdr3_aa: CASSPSGQSHEKLFF; cdr3_nt: TGTGCCAGCTCCCCCTCGGGACAGTCTCATGAAAAACTGTTTTTT
v_call: TRBV5-1; d_call: NA; clone_size: NA; j_call: TRBJ2-5; cdr3_aa: CASSLGLETQYF; cdr3_nt: TGCGCCAGCAGCTTGGGGTTGGAGACCCAGTACTTC
v_call: TRBV6-6; d_call: TRBD1; clone_size: NA; j_call: TRBJ2-5; cdr3_aa: CASNVRGSSETQYF; cdr3_nt: TGTGCCAGCAATGTCAGGGGGTCCTCGGAGACCCAGTACTTC
v_call: TRBV5-5; d_call: NA; clone_size: NA; j_call: TRBJ2-7; cdr3_aa: CASSLQSYEQYF; cdr3_nt: TGTGCCAGCAGCTTGCAGTCCTACGAGCAGTACTTC